This record concerns one T cell receptor beta chain sequence. There are 16 residues in the CDR3. From germline, CDR1 is MGHDK and CDR2 SYGVNS. J gave up 6 bases and V 2 bases, and 8 bases lay outside the gene matches. In TCRdb, the RT-PCR reads were re-called with MiXCR into one record per CDR3 protein. The data contain fewer than 800,000 distinct CDR3 sequences, 11% to 15% of them singletons. This chain connects TRBV25-1 to TRBJ2-1; 9 nucleotides align to TRBD2. The source material was memory CD4+ T cells from blood. The receptor's source is a female donor in good health, serving as a healthy control. DNA for the CDR3: TGTGCCAGCAGTGAAAAGGGGGCTAGCGGGACCAATGAGCAGTTCTTC. Translation: CASSEKGASGTNEQFF.